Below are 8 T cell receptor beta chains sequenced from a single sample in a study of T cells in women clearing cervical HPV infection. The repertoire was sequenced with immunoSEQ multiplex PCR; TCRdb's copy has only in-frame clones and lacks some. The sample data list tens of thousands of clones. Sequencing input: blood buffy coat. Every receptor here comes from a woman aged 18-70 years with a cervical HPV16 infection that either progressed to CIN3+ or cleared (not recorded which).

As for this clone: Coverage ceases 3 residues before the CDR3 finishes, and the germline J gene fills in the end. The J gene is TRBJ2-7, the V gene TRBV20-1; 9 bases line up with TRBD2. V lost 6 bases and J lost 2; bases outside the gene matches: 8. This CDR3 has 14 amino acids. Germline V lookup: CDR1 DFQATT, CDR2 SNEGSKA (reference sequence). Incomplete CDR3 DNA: TGCAGTGCCAGACTCGAGCGGGGGGCCTACGAG. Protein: CSARLERGAYE. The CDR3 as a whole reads CSARLERGAYEQYF.

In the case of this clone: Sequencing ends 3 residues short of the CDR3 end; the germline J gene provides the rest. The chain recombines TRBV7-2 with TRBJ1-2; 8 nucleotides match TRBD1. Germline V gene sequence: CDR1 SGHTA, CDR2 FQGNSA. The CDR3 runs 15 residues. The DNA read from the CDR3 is TGTGCCAGCAGCTTGAGCAGGGGGCACACAGATACC. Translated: CASSLSRGHTDT. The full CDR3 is CASSLSRGHTDTYTF.

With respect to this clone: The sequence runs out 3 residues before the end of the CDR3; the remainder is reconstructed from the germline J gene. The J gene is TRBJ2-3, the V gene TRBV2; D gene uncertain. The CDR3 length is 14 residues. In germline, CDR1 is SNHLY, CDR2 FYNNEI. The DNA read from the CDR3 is TGTGCCAGCAGCCTAATCTATAGCAATCAGCCG. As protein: CASSLIYSNQP. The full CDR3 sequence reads CASSLIYSNQPQYF. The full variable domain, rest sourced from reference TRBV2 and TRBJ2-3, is EPEVTQTPSHQVTQMGQEVILRCVPISNHLYFYWYRQILGQKVEFLVSFYNNEISEKSEIFDDQFSVERPDGSNFTLKIRSTKLEDSAMYFCASSLIYSNQPQYFGPGTRLTVL.

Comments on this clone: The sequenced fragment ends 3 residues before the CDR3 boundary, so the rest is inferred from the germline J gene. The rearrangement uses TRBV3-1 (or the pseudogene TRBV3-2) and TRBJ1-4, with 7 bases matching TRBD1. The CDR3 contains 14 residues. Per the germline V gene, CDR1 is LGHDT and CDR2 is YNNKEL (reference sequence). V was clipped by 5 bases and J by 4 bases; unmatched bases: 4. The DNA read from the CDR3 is TGTGCCAGCAGCGACGACAGGGTTAATGAAAAA. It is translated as CASSDDRVNEK. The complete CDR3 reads CASSDDRVNEKLFF.

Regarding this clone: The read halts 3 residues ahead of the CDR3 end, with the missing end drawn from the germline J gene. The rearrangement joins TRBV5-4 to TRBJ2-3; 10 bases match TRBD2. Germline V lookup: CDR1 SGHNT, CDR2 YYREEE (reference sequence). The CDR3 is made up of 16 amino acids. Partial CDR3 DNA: TGTGCCAGCAGCTTCCCTAGCGGGGGCCTCCCCTTGGCG. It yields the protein CASSFPSGGLPLA. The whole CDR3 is CASSFPSGGLPLAQYF.

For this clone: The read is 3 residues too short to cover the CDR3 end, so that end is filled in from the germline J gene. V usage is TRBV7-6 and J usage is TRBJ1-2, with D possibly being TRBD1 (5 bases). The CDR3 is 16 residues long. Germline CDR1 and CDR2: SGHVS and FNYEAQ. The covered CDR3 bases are TGTGCCAGCAGCTTAGGGTATGGGGACTCCTACAATGAC. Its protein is CASSLGYGDSYND. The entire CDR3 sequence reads CASSLGYGDSYNDYTF. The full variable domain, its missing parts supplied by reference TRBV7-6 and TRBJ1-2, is GAGVSQSPRYKVTKRGQDVALRCDPISGHVSLYWYRQALGQGPEFLTYFNYEAQQDKSGLPNDRFSAERPEGSISTLTIQRTEQRDSAMYRCASSLGYGDSYNDYTFGSGTRLTVV.

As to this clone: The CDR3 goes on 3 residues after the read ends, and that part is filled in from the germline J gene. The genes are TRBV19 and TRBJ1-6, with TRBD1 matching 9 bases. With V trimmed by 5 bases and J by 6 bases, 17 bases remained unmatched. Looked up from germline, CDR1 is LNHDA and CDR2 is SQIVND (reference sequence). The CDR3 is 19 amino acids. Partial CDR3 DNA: TGTGCCAGTAGTTCCCAAACCTATTCAGGACAGGGGACTAATTCACCC. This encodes CASSSQTYSGQGTNSP. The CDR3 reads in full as CASSSQTYSGQGTNSPLHF.

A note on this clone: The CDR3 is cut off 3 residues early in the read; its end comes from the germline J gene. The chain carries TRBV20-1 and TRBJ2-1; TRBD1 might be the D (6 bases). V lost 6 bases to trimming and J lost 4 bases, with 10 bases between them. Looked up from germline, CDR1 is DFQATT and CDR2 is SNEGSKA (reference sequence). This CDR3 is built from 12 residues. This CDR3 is CSAQGMYNEQFF. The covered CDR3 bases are TGCAGTGCCCAGGGGATGTACAATGAG.